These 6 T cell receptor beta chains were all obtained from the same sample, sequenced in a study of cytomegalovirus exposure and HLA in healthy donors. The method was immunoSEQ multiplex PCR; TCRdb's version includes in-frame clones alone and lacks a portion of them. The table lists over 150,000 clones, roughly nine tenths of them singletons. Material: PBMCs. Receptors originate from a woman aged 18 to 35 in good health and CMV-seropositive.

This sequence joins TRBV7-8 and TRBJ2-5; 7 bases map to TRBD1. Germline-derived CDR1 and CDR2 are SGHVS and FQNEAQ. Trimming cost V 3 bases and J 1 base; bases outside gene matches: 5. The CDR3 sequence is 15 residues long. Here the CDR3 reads CASSLEGTVQETQYF. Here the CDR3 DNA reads TGTGCCAGCAGCTTGGAAGGGACAGTCCAAGAGACCCAGTACTTC.

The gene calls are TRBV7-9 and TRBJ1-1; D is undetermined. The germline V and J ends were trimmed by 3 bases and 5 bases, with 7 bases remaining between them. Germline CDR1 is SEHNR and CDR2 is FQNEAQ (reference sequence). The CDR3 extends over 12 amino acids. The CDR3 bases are TGTGCCAGCAGCTTTGGGAGGACTGAAGCTTTCTTT. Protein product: CASSFGRTEAFF.

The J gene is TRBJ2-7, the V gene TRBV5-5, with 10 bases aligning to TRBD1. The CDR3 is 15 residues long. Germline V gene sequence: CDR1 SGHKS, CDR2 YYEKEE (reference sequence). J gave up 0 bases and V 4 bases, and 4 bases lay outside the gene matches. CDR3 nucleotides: TGTGCCAGCAGCGGGGACAGGGGCTTCTCCTACGAGCAGTACTTC. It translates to CASSGDRGFSYEQYF. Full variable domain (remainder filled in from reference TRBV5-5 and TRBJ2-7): DAGVTQSPTHLIKTRGQQVTLRCSPISGHKSVSWYQQVLGQGPQFIFQYYEKEERGRGNFPDRFSARQFPNYSSELNVNALLLGDSALYLCASSGDRGFSYEQYFGPGTRLTVT.

The CDR3 spells CASSPRFAKGGWFGNTIYF. CDR3 in DNA: TGTGCCAGCAGCCCCCGATTCGCGAAGGGAGGTTGGTTTGGAAACACCATATATTTT. The V and J genes are TRBV27 and TRBJ1-3; D is uncertain. The CDR3 sequence is 19 residues long. V gave up 6 bases and J gave up 3 bases, with 27 bases separating them. Germline V gives CDR1 MNHEY, CDR2 SMNVEV (reference sequence).

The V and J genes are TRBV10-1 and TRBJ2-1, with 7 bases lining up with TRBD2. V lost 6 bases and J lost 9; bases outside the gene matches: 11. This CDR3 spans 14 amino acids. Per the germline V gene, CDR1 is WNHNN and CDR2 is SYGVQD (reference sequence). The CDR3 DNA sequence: TGCGCCAGCAGACTACATGGACTAGTTTGTGAGCAGTTCTTC. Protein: CASRLHGLVCEQFF.

The CDR3 DNA reads as TGTGCCAGCACTACCGGACTCCCCCACTACGAGCAGTACTTC. Translated, it gives CASTTGLPHYEQYF. The chain joins TRBV28 to TRBJ2-7; D is perhaps TRBD2 (5 bases). CDR1 is MDHEN, CDR2 SYDVKM, per germline. V lost 7 bases, J lost 3 bases, and 16 bases lay in between. This CDR3 region has 14 residues.